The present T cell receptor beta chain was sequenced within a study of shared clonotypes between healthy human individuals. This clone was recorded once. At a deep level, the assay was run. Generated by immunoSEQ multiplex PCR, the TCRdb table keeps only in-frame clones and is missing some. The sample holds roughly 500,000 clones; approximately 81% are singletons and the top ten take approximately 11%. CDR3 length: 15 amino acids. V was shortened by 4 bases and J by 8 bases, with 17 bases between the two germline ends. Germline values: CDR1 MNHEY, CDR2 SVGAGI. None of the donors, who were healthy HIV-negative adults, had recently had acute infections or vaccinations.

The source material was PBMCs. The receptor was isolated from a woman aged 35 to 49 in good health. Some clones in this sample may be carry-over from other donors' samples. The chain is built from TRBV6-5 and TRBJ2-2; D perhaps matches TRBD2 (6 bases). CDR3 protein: CASSSPGTRVGELFF. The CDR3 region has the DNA TGTGCCAGCAGTTCCCCGGGGACTCGGGTGGGGGAGCTGTTTTTT.